The present T cell receptor beta chain was sequenced within a study of lymphopenia after photon versus proton radiotherapy. Concerning this clone itself: Its antigen is currently unknown.

Assay used: immunoSEQ multiplex PCR; TCRdb lists only in-frame clones, some missing. The sample contains roughly 20,000 clones, around 90% of which appear only once. The V gene end was trimmed by 3 bases and the J gene end by 7 bases; junction bases not matched to a gene: 9. Germline CDR1 reads LGHNA; CDR2 reads YNFKEQ. The CDR3 has 16 residues. General study results and limits: Photon-treated patients lost naive T cells and TCR diversity; proton-treated stayed stable. Only patients who died were analyzed for survival; proton advantage is unproven.

The gene calls are TRBV4-2 and TRBJ1-6; 7 bases line up with TRBD1. Sequences were derived from peripheral blood, sampled from a patient treated with photon-based radiotherapy. The source of this sequence is a man in his fifties or sixties with pancreatic cancer. DNA of the CDR3: TGTGCCAGCAGCCATGAACAGGGGTGGGAGAATTCACCCCTCCACTTT. Its protein is CASSHEQGWENSPLHF.